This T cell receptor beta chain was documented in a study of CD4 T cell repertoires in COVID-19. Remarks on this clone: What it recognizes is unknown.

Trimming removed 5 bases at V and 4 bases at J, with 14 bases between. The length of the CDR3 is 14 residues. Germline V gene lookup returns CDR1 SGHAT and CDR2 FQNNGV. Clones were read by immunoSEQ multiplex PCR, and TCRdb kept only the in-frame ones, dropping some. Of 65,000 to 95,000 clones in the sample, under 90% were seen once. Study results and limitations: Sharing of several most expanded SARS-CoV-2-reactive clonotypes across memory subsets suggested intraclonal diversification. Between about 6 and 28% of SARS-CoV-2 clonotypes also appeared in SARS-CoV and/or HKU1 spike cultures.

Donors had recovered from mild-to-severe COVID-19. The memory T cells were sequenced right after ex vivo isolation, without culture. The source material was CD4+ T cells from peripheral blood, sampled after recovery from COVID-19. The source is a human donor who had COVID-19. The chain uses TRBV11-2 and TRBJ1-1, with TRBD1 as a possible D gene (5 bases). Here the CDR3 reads CASSQQVGGTEAFF. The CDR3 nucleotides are TGTGCCAGCAGCCAACAGGTGGGGGGCACTGAAGCTTTCTTT.